There are a few counts of the clone carrying this T cell receptor beta chain. Its antigen is not identified. The record originates from a study of cytomegalovirus exposure and HLA in healthy donors. General study results and limits: Altogether, 150 or so TCR beta chains were recorded as cytomegalovirus-associated. Reported performance of the classifier showed diagnosis of cytomegalovirus status with high specificity and sensitivity.

Germline V gene sequence: CDR1 MNHNS, CDR2 SASEGT. This CDR3 has 14 residues. Unmatched junction bases numbered 8, after V lost 6 bases and J lost 4 bases. It was with 60 Vbeta and 13 Jbeta primers that the PCR ran. Data came from immunoSEQ multiplex PCR; TCRdb stores just in-frame clones and leaves some out. Of around 110,000 clones listed, more than 75% were seen once; the top ten hold approximately 2.4%. Specimen: PBMCs. The TCR comes from a man under 40 in good health and CMV-seropositive. The V call is TRBV6-1, the J call TRBJ2-5; TRBD1 aligns across 7 bases. CDR3 DNA: TGTGCCAGCAGGGCACAGGGGTCCGGAGAGACCCAGTACTTC. Translating it yields CASRAQGSGETQYF.